Sequencing of this T cell receptor (beta chain) was carried out in a study of T cell responses to AZD1222 COVID-19 vaccine. The CDR3 covers 15 residues. V lost 6 bases and J lost 0, with 9 bases in between. Germline V gives CDR1 SGHTA, CDR2 FQGNSA. Sequencing was performed with immunoSEQ multiplex PCR; in TCRdb, only in-frame clones are kept and a portion is missing. Here the sample spans more than 110,000 clones, about nine tenths being singletons. This specimen consisted of peripheral blood, obtained 28 days after the second AZD1222 dose. The sequence came from an adult who received the AZD1222 COVID-19 vaccine. The chain employs TRBV7-2 and TRBJ1-6; D unclear. The DNA for the CDR3 is TGTGCCAGCAGTTCCGATAGCTCCTATAATTCACCCCTCCACTTT. This gives the protein CASSSDSSYNSPLHF.